The TCR beta chain described here comes from a study of long-term antiretroviral therapy in people with HIV. Running of the v3.0 immunoSEQ assay took place at survey level. Profiled with immunoSEQ multiplex PCR; TCRdb holds only in-frame clones, not every one. The profile shows over 30,000 clones, around 97% of them singletons. The germline CDR1 and CDR2 sequences are SGHRS and YFSETQ. V lost 0 bases and J lost 2, with 14 bases in between. The CDR3 runs 16 residues. Sequenced here: unsorted PBMCs, sampled 6.9 years after starting antiretroviral therapy. The source is a man aged 25-45 years with HIV. The chain couples TRBV5-1 to TRBJ2-5, with D tentatively TRBD1 or TRBD2 (6 bases each). CDR3: CASSLEGGFEQETQYF. CDR3 nucleotide sequence: TGCGCCAGCAGCTTGGAGGGGGGTTTCGAACAAGAGACCCAGTACTTC.